These 8 T cell receptor beta chains share one sample of origin, sequenced in a study of blood T cells in healthy people across ages. Then a second PCR, running about 6 to 12 cycles, was carried out with a sample-barcoded 5' primer and a J-beta primer mix. MiXCR, applied by TCRdb to the 5' RACE reads, yields one record per CDR3 protein. The sample has hundreds of thousands of distinct CDR3 sequences, around 32% seen once. The sample comprised blood. Receptors were obtained from an elderly woman in good health.

The chain couples TRBV24-1 to TRBJ1-3; 7 bases align to TRBD1. J gave up 0 bases and V 7 bases, and 5 bases lay outside the gene matches. Germline V gene data show CDR1 as KGHDR and CDR2 as SFDVKD. The CDR3 has 15 amino acids. CDR3 sequence (DNA): TGTGCCACCAGCGAGACAGGGATCTCTGGAAACACCATATATTTT. Encoded protein: CATSETGISGNTIYF.

In regard to this clonotype: A much larger clone is a single base away; this may be a read error. V usage is TRBV2 and J usage is TRBJ2-5; the D is unclear. The V end was cut by 4 bases, the J end by 3 bases, with 6 bases between. The CDR3 sequence is 12 residues long. Per germline, CDR1 SNHLY and CDR2 FYNNEI. The CDR3 nucleotides are TGTGCCAGCAGTGTTCAAGAAGAGACCCAGTACTTC. This encodes CASSVQEETQYF.

To note about this clonotype: It may be a read error: a sequence one base away is much more abundant. CDR3 sequence (DNA): TGTGCCAGCAGTCCACCAAAGACCAAGCAGTACTTC. This gives the protein CASSPPKTKQYF. The chain recombines TRBV12-3 or TRBV12-4 with TRBJ2-4; D is unclear. Deletions cut 5 bases from V and 13 bases from J, with 15 bases between. This CDR3 contains 12 residues.

This clonotype was counted ten times or more. The rearrangement joins TRBV7-2 to TRBJ2-7, with a possible D match to TRBD1 (5 bases). Between the trimmed V and J ends, which lost 1 base and 1 base, there was a span of 11 bases. The CDR3 length is 15 residues. Germline CDR1 reads SGHTA; CDR2 reads FQGNSA. CDR3 DNA sequence: TGTGCCAGCAGCTTAGATAGCAGGGCTTCCTACGAGCAGTACTTC. Amino acids: CASSLDSRASYEQYF.

This clonotype was detected ten times or more. V gene TRBV15 combines with J gene TRBJ1-2; D perhaps matches TRBD1 (5 bases). The V gene's germline CDR1 is LNHNV and CDR2 YYDKDF (reference sequence). V was pared by 7 bases and J by 6 bases, with 18 bases between. The length of the CDR3 is 14 residues. The CDR3 coding sequence is TGTGCCACCAAATCGAGGGACGGCTTAAATGGCTACACCTTC. Translation: CATKSRDGLNGYTF.

This chain links TRBV5-1 with TRBJ1-2; D is uncertain. Germline V lookup: CDR1 SGHRS, CDR2 YFSETQ. The CDR3 has 13 residues. V gave up 4 bases and J gave up 5 bases, with 12 bases separating them. The CDR3: CASSPSYQYGYTF. DNA for the CDR3: TGCGCCAGCAGCCCCAGTTACCAGTATGGCTACACCTTC.

J is TRBJ1-2 and V is TRBV20-1; a weak D match, TRBD1 (5 bases). Deletions cut 3 bases from V and 0 bases from J, with 11 bases between. Per the germline V gene, CDR1 is DFQATT and CDR2 is SNEGSKA (reference sequence). This CDR3 has 14 amino acids. CDR3 nucleotides: TGCAGTGCTAGTATCCCAGGGCCTAACTATGGCTACACCTTC. Translation: CSASIPGPNYGYTF.

This clonotype was observed at least ten times. This chain uses TRBV16 with TRBJ1-1; D not certain. This CDR3 region has 14 residues. Germline V lookup: CDR1 KGHSY, CDR2 FQNENV. Between the trimmed V and J ends, which lost 0 bases and 1 base, there was a span of 6 bases. CDR3: CASSQSLRNTEAFF. DNA for the CDR3: TGTGCCAGCAGCCAATCGTTGAGGAACACTGAAGCTTTCTTT.